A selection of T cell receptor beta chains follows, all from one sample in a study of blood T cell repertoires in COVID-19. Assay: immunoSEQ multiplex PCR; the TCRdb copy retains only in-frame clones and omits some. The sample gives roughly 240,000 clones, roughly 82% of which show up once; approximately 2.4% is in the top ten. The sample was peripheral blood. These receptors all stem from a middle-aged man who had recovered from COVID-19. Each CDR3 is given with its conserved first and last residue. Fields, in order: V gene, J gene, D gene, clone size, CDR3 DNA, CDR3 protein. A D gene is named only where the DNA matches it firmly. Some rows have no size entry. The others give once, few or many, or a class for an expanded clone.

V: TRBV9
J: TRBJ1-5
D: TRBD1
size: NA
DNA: TGTGCCAGCAGCGAGGGGGCAAAGGTCGGTCAGCCCCAGCATTTT
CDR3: CASSEGAKVGQPQHF

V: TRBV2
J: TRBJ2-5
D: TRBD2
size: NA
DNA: TGTGCCAGCAGTGCTGGGACTAGCGTCAGGGAGACCCAGTACTTC
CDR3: CASSAGTSVRETQYF

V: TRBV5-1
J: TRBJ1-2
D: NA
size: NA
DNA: TGCGCCAGCAGCTTGGTGGGGACTGCCTATGGCTACACCTTC
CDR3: CASSLVGTAYGYTF

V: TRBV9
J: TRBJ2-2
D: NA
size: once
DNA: TGTGCCAGCGGGGCCACCGGGGAGCTGTTTTTT
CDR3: CASGATGELFF

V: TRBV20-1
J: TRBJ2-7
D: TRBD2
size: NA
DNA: TGCAGTGCTAGTTTTCCCCAGCGGGGCTCCTACGAGCAGTACTTC
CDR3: CSASFPQRGSYEQYF

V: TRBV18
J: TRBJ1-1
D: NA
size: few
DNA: TGTGCCAGCTCCACCGGGGGGGTCACTGAAGCTTTCTTT
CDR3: CASSTGGVTEAFF

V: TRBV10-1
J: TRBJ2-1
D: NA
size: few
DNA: TGCGCCAGCAGTGAGTCGGCGGGGGCTTGGGATGAGCAGTTCTTC
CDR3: CASSESAGAWDEQFF

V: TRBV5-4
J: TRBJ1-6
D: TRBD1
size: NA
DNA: TGTGCCAGCAGCTTAAACACCGGGACAGCCAATTCACCCCTCCACTTT
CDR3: CASSLNTGTANSPLHF

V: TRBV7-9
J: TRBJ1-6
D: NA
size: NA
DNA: TGTGCCAGCAGCCCCGTCTCACCCCTCCACTTT
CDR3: CASSPVSPLHF

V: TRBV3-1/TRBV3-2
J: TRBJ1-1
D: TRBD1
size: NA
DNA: TGTGCCAGCAGCTCCCGGACAGGGAAAAACACTGAAGCTTTCTTT
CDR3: CASSSRTGKNTEAFF

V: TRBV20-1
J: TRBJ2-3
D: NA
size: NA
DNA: TGCAGTGCTACGAGGGCAGATACGCAGTATTTT
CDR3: CSATRADTQYF

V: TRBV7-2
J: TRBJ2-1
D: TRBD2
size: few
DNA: TGTGCCAGCAGCTTAGTAGCGGGAGAAGCTGAGCAGTTCTTC
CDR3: CASSLVAGEAEQFF

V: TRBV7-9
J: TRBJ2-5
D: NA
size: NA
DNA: TGTGCCAGCAGCTTAACACTAGAAGGGGGGACCCAGTACTTC
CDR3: CASSLTLEGGTQYF

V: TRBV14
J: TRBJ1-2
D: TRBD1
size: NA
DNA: TGTGCCAGCAGCCCAGGACAGGGACCCCGTGGCTACACCTTC
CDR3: CASSPGQGPRGYTF

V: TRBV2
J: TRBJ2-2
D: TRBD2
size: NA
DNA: TGTGCCAGCAGTATTAGCGGGGGCGCGTTCGGGGAGCTGTTTTTT
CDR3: CASSISGGAFGELFF

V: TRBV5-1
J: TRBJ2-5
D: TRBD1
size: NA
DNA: TGCGCCAGCAGCCGCACAGGGGGAGAAGAGACCCAGTACTTC
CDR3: CASSRTGGEETQYF

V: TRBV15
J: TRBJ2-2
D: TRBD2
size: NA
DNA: TGTGCCACCAGCAGAGCTCGGACTAGCGTTGGTACCGGGGAGCTGTTTTTT
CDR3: CATSRARTSVGTGELFF

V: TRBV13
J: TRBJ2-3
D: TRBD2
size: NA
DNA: TGTGCCAGCAGCGGGAAGGGGTGGAGCCTAGCGGGCTCAGATACGCAGTATTTT
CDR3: CASSGKGWSLAGSDTQYF

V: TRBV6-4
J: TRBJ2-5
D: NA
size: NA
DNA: TGTGCCAGCAGGGCCCCCCGTACCCAGTACTTC
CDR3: CASRAPRTQYF

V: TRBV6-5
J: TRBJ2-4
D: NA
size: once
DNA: TGTGCCAGCAGTTACTCTCCGGCGGAAAACATTCAGTACTTC
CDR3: CASSYSPAENIQYF

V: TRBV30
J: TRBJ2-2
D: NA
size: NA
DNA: TGTGCCTGGACCACAGGGACGGTCGCCGGGGAGCTGTTTTTT
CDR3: CAWTTGTVAGELFF

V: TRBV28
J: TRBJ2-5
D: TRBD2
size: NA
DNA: TGTGCCAGCAGTTCGGGAGCGGGGTATAGCCAAAGAAGAGAGACCCAGTACTTC
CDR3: CASSSGAGYSQRRETQYF

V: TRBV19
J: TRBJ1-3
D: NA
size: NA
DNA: TGTGCCAGTAGGGACAGAGCCTCTGGAAACACCATATATTTT
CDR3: CASRDRASGNTIYF

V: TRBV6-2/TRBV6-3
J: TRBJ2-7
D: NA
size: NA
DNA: TGTGCCAGCAGTTACGCATCGAGGGCAGGAATCTACGAGCAGTACTTC
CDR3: CASSYASRAGIYEQYF

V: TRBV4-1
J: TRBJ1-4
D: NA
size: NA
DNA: TGCGCCAGCAGCCAAGGCACCACAGGGTTAAATGAAAAACTGTTTTTT
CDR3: CASSQGTTGLNEKLFF

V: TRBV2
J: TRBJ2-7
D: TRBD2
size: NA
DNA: TGTGCCAGCAGGGCTAGCGGGGGACCATTCTCCTACGAGCAGTACTTC
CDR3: CASRASGGPFSYEQYF

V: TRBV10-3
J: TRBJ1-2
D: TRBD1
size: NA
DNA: TGTGCCATCAGTGGAGACAGGGACTTCGATTTGGGCTACACCTTC
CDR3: CAISGDRDFDLGYTF

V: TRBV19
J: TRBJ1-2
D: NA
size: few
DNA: TGTGCCAGTAGTATCCGGAAGCAGGGGTTAAATGGCTACACCTTC
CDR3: CASSIRKQGLNGYTF

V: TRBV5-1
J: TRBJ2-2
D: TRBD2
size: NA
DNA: TGCGCCAGCGGTTTACGACTAGCGGAAATCGCGAACACCGGGGAGCTGTTTTTT
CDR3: CASGLRLAEIANTGELFF

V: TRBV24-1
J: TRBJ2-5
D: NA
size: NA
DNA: TGTGCCACCAGTGATTTGAGTCGGGTCCAAGAGACCCAGTACTTC
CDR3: CATSDLSRVQETQYF

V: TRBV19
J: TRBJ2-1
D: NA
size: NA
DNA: TGTGCCAGTAGGGACTCTAGGGTTATTGAGCAGTTCTTC
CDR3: CASRDSRVIEQFF

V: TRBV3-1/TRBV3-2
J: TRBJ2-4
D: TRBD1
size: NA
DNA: TGTGCCAGCAGCCCCCGGACAGGGGGTTTCGCCAAAAACATTCAGTACTTC
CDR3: CASSPRTGGFAKNIQYF

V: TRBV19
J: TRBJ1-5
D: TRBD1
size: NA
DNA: TGTGCCAGTACACAAGAAAGGACAGGGAGGAATCAGCCCCAGCATTTT
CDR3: CASTQERTGRNQPQHF

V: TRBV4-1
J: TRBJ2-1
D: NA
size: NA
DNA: TGCGCCAGCAGCCGAATATTTGGATCCCCGGGAGAGCAGTTCTTC
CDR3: CASSRIFGSPGEQFF

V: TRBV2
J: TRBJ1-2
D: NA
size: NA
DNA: TGTGCCAGCAGTGAACGAGTGGGGGCTTATGGCTACACCTTC
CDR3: CASSERVGAYGYTF

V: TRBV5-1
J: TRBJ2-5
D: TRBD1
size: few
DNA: TGCGCCAGCAGCTTGGCCGGGACAGGGGAAGAGACCCAGTACTTC
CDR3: CASSLAGTGEETQYF

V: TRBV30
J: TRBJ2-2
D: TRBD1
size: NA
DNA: TGTGCCTGGACACAGGGGGCGAGCACCGGGGAGCTGTTTTTT
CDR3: CAWTQGASTGELFF

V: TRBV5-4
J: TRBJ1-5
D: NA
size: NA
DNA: TGTGCCAGCAGCTTGGCCCCGGGGTTGGGCAATCAGCCCCAGCATTTT
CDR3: CASSLAPGLGNQPQHF

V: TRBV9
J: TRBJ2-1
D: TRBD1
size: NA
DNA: TGTGCCAGCAGCCTAGACAGGGGGAGGACCTACAATGAGCAGTTCTTC
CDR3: CASSLDRGRTYNEQFF

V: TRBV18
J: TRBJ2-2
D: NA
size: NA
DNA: TGTGCCAGCTCACCAGCTCCCCTCGAGTCCGGGGAGCTGTTTTTT
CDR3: CASSPAPLESGELFF